Here is one T cell receptor (beta chain) with its context. What it recognizes is unknown. The data derive from a study of vaccination effects on CD4 cells after COVID-19. Study results and limitations: Of the vaccine-induced clones from healthy vaccinees, merely 1 of 255 recognized common cold coronaviruses as well.

Antigen-specific CD4+ T cells were first expanded with viral peptide pools by the ViraFEST assay and only then sequenced. The authors isolated CD4+ T cells after roughly 10 days of culture. Participants got two doses of BNT162b2 or mRNA-1273 vaccine. No vaccinee had earlier SARS-CoV-2 infection, and nucleocapsid antibodies were negative. Every well got fewer than 2.5 million PBMC, which were grown with 8.5 to 10 IU/ml IL-2 and 8.5 to 10 ug/ml peptides. Assay used: immunoSEQ multiplex PCR; TCRdb lists only in-frame clones, some missing. This table holds nearly 30,000 clones, 65% to 90% found once. Germline V gene lookup returns CDR1 KGHDR and CDR2 SFDVKD. The CDR3 has 16 residues. Deletions cut 2 bases from V and 5 bases from J, with 17 bases between.

This receptor was identified in a human donor who received a COVID-19 vaccine. Some clones in this sample may be carry-over from other donors' samples. This specimen was CD4+ T cells from PBMCs cultured with SARS-CoV-2 spike peptides, taken after COVID-19 vaccination. This chain links TRBV24-1 with TRBJ2-5; no clear D gene. This chain's CDR3 is CATSDSSTRVRETQYF. CDR3 coding DNA: TGTGCCACCAGTGATTCCTCGACACGCGTACGGGAGACCCAGTACTTC.